The 18 T cell receptor beta chains reported below all come from one sample, sequenced in a study of shared clonotypes between healthy human individuals. TCRdb's table, derived via immunoSEQ multiplex PCR, lists solely in-frame clones and lacks some. This sample has about 2.3 million clones, with 90% to 95% found just once. The sample taken for sequencing was naive CD4+ T cells from PBMCs. Sample subset: CD45RA+ positively selected. These receptors all stem from a man aged 18 to 35 in good health. Some clones in this sample may be carry-over from other donors' samples.

The rearrangement links TRBV11-3 to TRBJ2-1; TRBD2 agrees at 7 bases. V shed 1 base and J 0 bases; nucleotides not matched to a gene: 3. The V gene's germline CDR1 is SGHNT and CDR2 YENEEA. This CDR3 has 16 residues. The CDR3 loop reads CASSLGEGRSYNEQFF. The CDR3 bases are TGTGCCAGCAGCTTAGGGGAGGGTCGCTCCTACAATGAGCAGTTCTTC.

This clone was observed a handful of times. Other nucleotide sequences in the sample specify the same CDR3. The rearrangement joins TRBV20-1 to TRBJ1-2; D remains ambiguous. Trimming pared 2 bases from V and 4 bases from J, leaving 5 bases between. The CDR3 sequence is 11 residues long. CDR1 DFQATT and CDR2 SNEGSKA come from the germline V gene (reference sequence). Here the CDR3 DNA reads TGCAGTGCTAGACTGGGCTATGGCTACACCTTC. It encodes CSARLGYGYTF.

This clone was found once. Distinct nucleotide sequences in the sample also encode this CDR3. The gene calls are TRBV6-5 and TRBJ2-7, with 10 bases identical to TRBD1. This CDR3 spans 14 amino acids. Germline V lookup: CDR1 MNHEY, CDR2 SVGAGI. The V gene end was trimmed by 6 bases and the J gene end by 4 bases; junction bases not matched to a gene: 6. DNA for the CDR3: TGTGCCAGCAGACGACAGGGGGCGACTTACGAGCAGTACTTC. This sequence encodes CASRRQGATYEQYF.

This clone was observed once. This sequence joins TRBV4-2 and TRBJ2-5, with a tentative D call TRBD2 (6 bases). Germline CDR1 is LGHNA and CDR2 is YNFKEQ. V shed 0 bases and J shed 9 bases, with 20 bases lying between them. The CDR3 has 16 amino acids. CDR3 sequence (DNA): TGTGCCAGCAGCCAAGATTGGACGGTCGGGAGCTCGGCCCAGTACTTC. Amino acids: CASSQDWTVGSSAQYF.

The rearrangement joins TRBV5-1 to TRBJ2-1; 7 bases are shared with TRBD1. V lost 0 bases to trimming and J lost 5 bases; unmatched junction nucleotides: 2. Per the germline V gene, CDR1 is SGHRS and CDR2 is YFSETQ. This CDR3 has 14 amino acids. This CDR3 reads CASSLDRGDNEQFF. In DNA form, the CDR3 reads TGCGCCAGCAGCTTGGACAGGGGCGACAATGAGCAGTTCTTC. Together with reference TRBV5-1 and TRBJ2-1, the CDR3 gives the full variable domain: KAGVTQTPRYLIKTRGQQVTLSCSPISGHRSVSWYQQTPGQGLQFLFEYFSETQRNKGNFPGRFSGRQFSNSRSEMNVSTLELGDSALYLCASSLDRGDNEQFFGPGTRLTVL.

CDR3 protein: CASSQARSGRDTQYF. The CDR3 nucleotides are TGTGCCAGCAGCCAGGCCAGGAGCGGGAGGGATACGCAGTATTTT. The chain employs TRBV11-3 and TRBJ2-3, with TRBD2 matching 9 bases. The length of the CDR3 is 15 residues. The J segment lost 6 bases and the V segment lost 5 bases, leaving 9 bases of the junction unmatched. Germline V lookup: CDR1 SGHNT, CDR2 YENEEA.

The chain is built from TRBV19 and TRBJ2-1, with 11 bases lining up with TRBD1. Germline V gene sequence: CDR1 LNHDA, CDR2 SQIVND (reference sequence). V lost 4 bases to trimming and J lost 7 bases; unmatched junction nucleotides: 6. The CDR3 has 15 residues. This chain's CDR3 is CASSSRTGGGNEQFF. The CDR3, as DNA: TGTGCCAGTAGTAGTAGGACAGGGGGCGGGAATGAGCAGTTCTTC.

The gene calls are TRBV6-5 and TRBJ2-2; no clear D gene. Per germline, CDR1 MNHEY and CDR2 SVGAGI. With 6 bases removed from V and 0 bases from J, the gap between germline ends came to 8 bases. This CDR3 has 14 amino acids. As DNA, the CDR3 is TGTGCCAGCAGCCCCGGACCGAACACCGGGGAGCTGTTTTTT. Amino acid sequence: CASSPGPNTGELFF.

This clone has only a few counts. The chain is built from TRBV27 and TRBJ1-1; D gene ambiguous. V was cut by 2 bases and J by 1 base, with 5 bases left in between. The CDR3 extends over 13 amino acids. CDR1 and CDR2 from the germline V gene are MNHEY and SMNVEV (reference sequence). Written as DNA, the CDR3 is TGTGCCAGCAGTTTAACAGAGAACACTGAAGCTTTCTTT. It codes for CASSLTENTEAFF.

The CDR3 loop is CASTAVGSYEQYF. As DNA, the CDR3 is TGCGCCAGCACAGCGGTCGGGTCCTACGAGCAGTACTTC. This chain links TRBV5-1 with TRBJ2-7; a possible D gene is TRBD2 (5 bases). The CDR3 covers 13 residues. The V end lost 6 bases, the J end lost 1 base, and 11 bases lay between the germline ends. Germline lookup yields CDR1 SGHRS and CDR2 YFSETQ. Supplemented by reference TRBV5-1 and TRBJ2-7, the full variable domain reads KAGVTQTPRYLIKTRGQQVTLSCSPISGHRSVSWYQQTPGQGLQFLFEYFSETQRNKGNFPGRFSGRQFSNSRSEMNVSTLELGDSALYLCASTAVGSYEQYFGPGTRLTVT.

The chain carries TRBV18 and TRBJ1-5; 7 bases map to TRBD1. V trimming: 3 bases; J trimming: 1 base; junction bases outside the gene matches: 9. Germline V CDR1 and CDR2: KGHSH, LQKENI. CDR3 length equals 17 residues. The CDR3 nucleotides are TGTGCCAGCTCACCCAATTCCGGGACAGTCAGCAATCAGCCCCAGCATTTT. This translates into CASSPNSGTVSNQPQHF.

The gene calls are TRBV4-2 and TRBJ1-1; tentatively, D is TRBD1 (5 bases). This CDR3 has 16 amino acids. V shed 6 bases and J shed 2 bases, with 19 bases lying between them. The germline gives CDR1 LGHNA, CDR2 YNFKEQ. The CDR3 DNA reads TGTGCCAGCAGACTAGATCCGGGACCGACCAACACTGAAGCTTTCTTT. Translating gives CASRLDPGPTNTEAFF.

The chain employs TRBV5-6 and TRBJ2-5; D is unclear. Germline lookup yields CDR1 SGHDT and CDR2 YYEEEE. Deletions cut 5 bases from V and 1 base from J, with 12 bases between. The CDR3 runs 14 residues. The chain's CDR3 is CASSFNRLQETQYF. CDR3 in DNA: TGTGCCAGCAGTTTCAACAGACTCCAAGAGACCCAGTACTTC. Looking up the rest from reference TRBV5-6 and TRBJ2-5 gives the full variable domain: DAGVTQSPTHLIKTRGQQVTLRCSPKSGHDTVSWYQQALGQGPQFIFQYYEEEERQRGNFPDRFSGHQFPNYSSELNVNALLLGDSALYLCASSFNRLQETQYFGPGTRLLVL.

The rearrangement joins TRBV2 to TRBJ1-5, with D hard to call. V lost 2 bases, J lost 6 bases, and 11 bases lay in between. The CDR3 consists of 14 residues. The germline gives CDR1 SNHLY, CDR2 FYNNEI. CDR3 nucleotide sequence: TGTGCCAGCAGTGAACTACAGATGGGTCAGCCCCAGCATTTT. This encodes CASSELQMGQPQHF. Full variable domain (outside the CDR3, taken from reference TRBV2 and TRBJ1-5): EPEVTQTPSHQVTQMGQEVILRCVPISNHLYFYWYRQILGQKVEFLVSFYNNEISEKSEIFDDQFSVERPDGSNFTLKIRSTKLEDSAMYFCASSELQMGQPQHFGDGTRLSIL.

This chain uses TRBV18 with TRBJ2-1, with 7 bases lining up with TRBD1. The trim removed 4 bases at V and 4 bases at J, leaving 7 bases unmatched. The CDR3 is 15 residues long. Germline CDR1 reads KGHSH; CDR2 reads LQKENI. CDR3 loop: CASSLRGHGYNEQFF. The CDR3 bases are TGTGCCAGCTCACTGAGGGGGCATGGATACAATGAGCAGTTCTTC.

The rearrangement uses TRBV30 and TRBJ2-6; 10 bases are a match to TRBD2. This CDR3 has 18 amino acids. From germline, CDR1 is GTSNPN and CDR2 SVGIG (reference sequence). Trimming cost V 5 bases and J 0 bases; bases outside gene matches: 10. The CDR3 region is CAWARELAGTSGANVLTF. In DNA form, the CDR3 reads TGTGCCTGGGCTCGAGAACTAGCGGGAACCTCTGGGGCCAACGTCCTGACTTTC. The variable domain in full, with the rest retrieved from reference TRBV30 and TRBJ2-6, is SQTIHQWPATLVQPVGSPLSLECTVEGTSNPNLYWYRQAAGRGLQLLFYSVGIGQISSEVPQNLSASRPQDRQFILSSKKLLLSDSGFYLCAWARELAGTSGANVLTFGAGSRLTVL.

This chain connects TRBV10-3 to TRBJ1-3; the D gene is possibly TRBD1 (6 bases). V was cut by 0 bases and J by 2 bases, with 8 bases left in between. The CDR3 has 15 amino acids. From germline, CDR1 is ENHRY and CDR2 SYGVKD. In DNA, the CDR3 is TGTGCCATCAGTGAGTCATCAGGGGCTGGAAACACCATATATTTT. This gives the protein CAISESSGAGNTIYF.

The gene calls are TRBV10-3 and TRBJ2-3, with 9 nucleotides matching TRBD2. The CDR3 is 17 amino acids. Per germline, CDR1 ENHRY and CDR2 SYGVKD. Trimming took 2 bases from V and 4 from J; bases not matched to a gene: 10. CDR3 amino acids: CAISEPSGREGADTQYF. CDR3 DNA sequence: TGTGCCATCAGTGAGCCCAGCGGGCGGGAGGGCGCAGATACGCAGTATTTT.